These 29 T cell receptor beta chains came from one sample sequenced in a study of naive and memory T cell subsets. An equimolar mix of two oligonucleotides served as the beta constant-region primer for TRBC1 and TRBC2. TCRdb called the UMI-ligation and nested PCR reads again in MiXCR, with one record for every CDR3 protein. The sample shows some 87,000 distinct CDR3 sequences, more than 6.5% of them seen only once. Sequenced sample: central memory CD4+ T cells from blood. Source of these receptors: a human donor in good health.

This clonotype was counted at least ten times. The chain joins TRBV7-2 to TRBJ1-6; D gene uncertain. The V and J ends lost 1 base and 4 bases respectively, with 8 bases between them. Germline CDR1 SGHTA, CDR2 FQGNSA. The CDR3 is 15 residues long. CDR3 sequence: CASSLGASYNSPLHF. CDR3 DNA: TGTGCCAGCAGCTTAGGGGCCAGTTATAATTCACCCCTCCACTTT.

The rearrangement uses TRBV6-2 or TRBV6-3 and TRBJ1-5; a possible D gene is TRBD1 (6 bases). The V end lost 0 bases, the J end lost 2 bases, and 11 bases lay between the germline ends. The CDR3 contains 16 residues. The germline V gene encodes CDR1 MNHEY and CDR2 SVGEGT. The CDR3 DNA sequence: TGTGCCAGCAGTTACTCAGCCAACAGGGGCAATCAGCCCCAGCATTTT. This encodes CASSYSANRGNQPQHF.

The rearrangement uses TRBV20-1 and TRBJ1-2, with 8 bases aligning to TRBD1. This CDR3 contains 17 residues. The V gene's germline CDR1 is DFQATT and CDR2 SNEGSKA (reference sequence). Trimming cost V 6 bases and J 3 bases; bases outside gene matches: 18. The CDR3, as DNA: TGCAGTGCCAAGAAGGACAGGGAGGCGGCGGAGGACTATGGCTACACCTTC. Translating gives CSAKKDREAAEDYGYTF.

In the case of this clonotype: At one end, the junction sequence differs from germline, possibly due to a read error. V gene TRBV5-1 combines with J gene TRBJ1-2; D is uncertain. CDR1 and CDR2 from the germline V gene are SGHRS and YFSETQ. This CDR3 contains 15 residues. CDR3 residues: CASSFSTATNYGYNF. CDR3 DNA sequence: TGCGCCAGCAGCTTTTCCACAGCGACTAACTATGGCTACAACTTC.

The V and J genes are TRBV12-3 or TRBV12-4 and TRBJ2-3; D uncertain. Trimming stripped 4 bases from V and 6 bases from J, with 11 bases between. There are 13 residues in the CDR3. The CDR3 bases are TGTGCCAGCAGTTCTCTAGTTGGGGATACGCAGTATTTT. This encodes CASSSLVGDTQYF.

This chain uses TRBV25-1 with TRBJ2-1; 9 positions match TRBD2. V dropped 1 base and J dropped 9; count of bases not matched to a gene: 4. The germline V gene encodes CDR1 MGHDK and CDR2 SYGVNS. The CDR3 consists of 14 residues. This CDR3 is CASSEFGTSSEQFF. The CDR3 DNA is TGTGCCAGCAGTGAATTCGGGACTAGCAGTGAGCAGTTCTTC.

The V call is TRBV20-1, the J call TRBJ2-3; D ambiguous. V lost 5 bases, J lost 6 bases, and 12 bases lay in between. Germline values: CDR1 DFQATT, CDR2 SNEGSKA (reference sequence). The CDR3 loop spans 12 amino acids. CDR3 sequence: CSAPPVGDTQYF. The CDR3 coding sequence is TGCAGTGCTCCCCCTGTGGGGGATACGCAGTATTTT.

This clonotype occurred a few times. J is TRBJ2-2 and V is TRBV7-8, with D unresolved. The CDR3 is made up of 12 amino acids. The germline gives CDR1 SGHVS, CDR2 FQNEAQ. Trimming stripped 5 bases from V and 4 bases from J, with 5 bases between. The CDR3 bases are TGTGCCAGCAGCATGATCACCGGGGAGCTGTTTTTT. Translated, it gives CASSMITGELFF.

This clonotype was picked up many times. The chain is built from TRBV6-5 and TRBJ1-5; D uncertain. Germline V gene lookup returns CDR1 MNHEY and CDR2 SVGAGI. The length of the CDR3 is 15 residues. Trimming took 2 bases from V and 0 from J, leaving 8 bases between them. The CDR3 DNA follows: TGTGCCAGCAGTTACCGTGGGGATAGCAATCAGCCCCAGCATTTT. Protein sequence: CASSYRGDSNQPQHF.

This clonotype was observed at least ten times. The chain joins TRBV7-2 to TRBJ1-1; TRBD1 might be the D (5 bases). The germline CDR1 and CDR2 sequences are SGHTA and FQGNSA. Between the trimmed V and J ends, which lost 0 bases and 6 bases, there was a span of 23 bases. This CDR3 spans 18 amino acids. The CDR3 region is CASSLATGGGQGRAEAFF. Here the CDR3 DNA reads TGTGCCAGCAGCTTAGCTACCGGTGGTGGGCAGGGTAGGGCTGAAGCTTTCTTT.

This clonotype was detected ten times or more. This chain links TRBV20-1 with TRBJ2-1, with 13 bases identical to TRBD2. The germline V gene has CDR1 DFQATT and CDR2 SNEGSKA (reference sequence). V was clipped by 5 bases and J by 5 bases; unmatched bases: 6. The CDR3 runs to 15 residues. In DNA, the CDR3 is TGCAGTGCTGGATTGACTAGCGGGAGGAACAATGAGCAGTTCTTC. Its protein is CSAGLTSGRNNEQFF.

This clonotype was counted between two and nine times. The V gene is TRBV29-1, the J gene TRBJ2-3; possible D gene TRBD2, 7 bases. The CDR3 is 12 residues long. Trimming cost V 7 bases and J 3 bases, with 11 bases left between them. The germline V gene encodes CDR1 SQVTM and CDR2 ANQGSEA. The DNA for the CDR3 is TGCAGCGCGGAGGGGGGGACAGATACGCAGTATTTT. This encodes CSAEGGTDTQYF.

This clonotype was recorded many times. This rearrangement joins TRBV5-6 to TRBJ2-2, with D perhaps matching TRBD2 (6 bases). V gave up 7 bases and J gave up 0 bases, with 25 bases separating them. The CDR3 has 19 amino acids. Germline-derived CDR1 and CDR2 are SGHDT and YYEEEE. CDR3 region: CASCPGDPSSETNTGELFF. For the CDR3, the DNA is TGTGCCAGCTGTCCGGGGGATCCATCGTCGGAAACGAACACCGGGGAGCTGTTTTTT. The full variable domain, rest sourced from reference TRBV5-6 and TRBJ2-2, is DAGVTQSPTHLIKTRGQQVTLRCSPKSGHDTVSWYQQALGQGPQFIFQYYEEEERQRGNFPDRFSGHQFPNYSSELNVNALLLGDSALYLCASCPGDPSSETNTGELFFGEGSRLTVL.

This clonotype was picked up many times. The rearrangement joins TRBV7-2 to TRBJ2-7; 10 nucleotides agree with TRBD2. The CDR3 contains 16 residues. J was trimmed by 4 bases and V by 4 bases; bases with no gene match: 10. Germline CDR1 is SGHTA and CDR2 is FQGNSA. CDR3 protein: CASSSASGSQVYEQYF. The CDR3 bases are TGTGCCAGCAGCTCGGCTAGCGGGAGTCAGGTTTACGAGCAGTACTTC.

Sample share makes this clonotype medium-sized (0.01 to 0.1%). This chain's CDR3 is CASSPPAGVSGNTIYF. As DNA, the CDR3 is TGTGCCAGTAGTCCCCCAGCAGGTGTCTCTGGAAACACCATATATTTT. This chain uses TRBV19 with TRBJ1-3; no clear D gene. The V gene lost 5 bases and the J gene lost 0 bases, with 14 bases spanning the gap. The CDR3 has 16 amino acids. The V gene's germline CDR1 is LNHDA and CDR2 SQIVND (reference sequence).

V usage is TRBV29-1 and J usage is TRBJ2-3; D uncertain. CDR1 is SQVTM and CDR2 is ANQGSEA in the germline V gene. Deletions cut 5 bases from V and 4 bases from J, with 16 bases between. The CDR3 loop spans 14 amino acids. The CDR3 protein is CSVIPANVPDTQYF. The DNA of the CDR3 is TGCAGCGTTATCCCGGCTAACGTCCCAGATACGCAGTATTTT.

In its sample, this clonotype was seen many times. J is TRBJ1-1 and V is TRBV6-2 or TRBV6-3; 7 nucleotides agree with TRBD1. The junction had 8 bases not matched to a gene; V was cut back by 6 bases and J by 4 bases. The CDR3 has 14 residues. Germline V gives CDR1 MNHEY, CDR2 SVGEGT. CDR3 loop: CASRPGGSGTEAFF. CDR3 coding DNA: TGTGCCAGCAGGCCAGGGGGGTCGGGCACTGAAGCTTTCTTT.

In this sample, this clonotype turned up a few times. The chain combines TRBV19 with TRBJ1-1; unclear D gene. V dropped 8 bases and J dropped 3 bases, with 22 bases sitting between them. Germline CDR1 and CDR2: LNHDA and SQIVND (reference sequence). The CDR3 is 16 residues long. The CDR3: CASWVRSVPRDTEAFF. CDR3 bases: TGTGCCAGTTGGGTTAGGTCGGTCCCTAGGGACACTGAAGCTTTCTTT.

This clonotype showed up many times. The rearrangement joins TRBV20-1 to TRBJ1-5; D call uncertain. Germline-derived CDR1 and CDR2 are DFQATT and SNEGSKA (reference sequence). V gave up 5 bases and J gave up 2 bases, with 10 bases separating them. The CDR3 runs to 13 residues. The CDR3 sequence: CSAGKVGNQPQHF. CDR3 nucleotides: TGCAGTGCTGGAAAAGTGGGCAATCAGCCCCAGCATTTT.

In regard to this clonotype: This may arise from a read error, as a much more abundant clone is one base away. The chain couples TRBV20-1 to TRBJ1-4; the D is unclear. Germline loops: CDR1 DFQATT, CDR2 SNEGSKA (reference sequence). The CDR3 loop spans 16 amino acids. The V end lost 0 bases, the J end lost 6 bases, and 17 bases lay between the germline ends. CDR3 protein: CSARDRSLGLDEKLFF. Written as DNA, the CDR3 is TGCAGTGCTAGAGATCGCAGCCTAGGCCTGGATGAAAAACTGTTTTTT.

This clonotype showed up many times. This chain connects TRBV2 to TRBJ2-3; D gene uncertain. Germline assignment: CDR1 SNHLY and CDR2 FYNNEI. The V end was cut by 8 bases, the J end by 1 base, with 7 bases between. This CDR3 is built from 12 residues. The CDR3 reads CASHSGTDTQYF. CDR3 DNA sequence: TGTGCCAGCCACAGCGGCACAGATACGCAGTATTTT.

Many counts were recorded for this clonotype. The chain has TRBV7-2 and TRBJ2-6, with D possibly TRBD2 on 7 matching bases. V was cut by 3 bases and J by 4 bases, with 22 bases left in between. The CDR3 loop spans 19 amino acids. Germline V gene sequence: CDR1 SGHTA, CDR2 FQGNSA. CDR3 DNA sequence: TGTGCCAGCAGCTTGGGGGGCTTCGGGAGGATAGCCGGGGCCAACGTCCTGACTTTC. The encoded protein is CASSLGGFGRIAGANVLTF.

This clonotype has at least ten counts. The chain carries TRBV7-8 and TRBJ2-5; possibly TRBD2 for D (6 bases). CDR1 is SGHVS and CDR2 is FQNEAQ in the germline V gene. V lost 2 bases to trimming and J lost 5 bases, with 18 bases between them. The CDR3 consists of 16 residues. CDR3 in amino acids: CASSLLGGNGVETQYF. In nucleotides, the CDR3 is TGTGCCAGCAGCTTATTGGGCGGGAACGGGGTTGAGACCCAGTACTTC.

The chain combines TRBV7-3 with TRBJ2-7; the D gene could be TRBD1 or TRBD2 (6 bases each). The V gene's germline CDR1 is SGHTA and CDR2 FQGTGA. The V gene lost 5 bases and the J gene lost 3 bases, with 32 bases spanning the gap. This CDR3 has 20 amino acids. CDR3 loop: CASSLYSGAGPGQEFYEQYF. CDR3 DNA: TGTGCCAGCAGCCTATATTCGGGAGCTGGGCCGGGACAAGAATTCTACGAGCAGTACTTC. The full variable domain, with the rest looked up from reference TRBV7-3 and TRBJ2-7, is GAGVSQTPSNKVTEKGKYVELRCDPISGHTALYWYRQSLGQGPEFLIYFQGTGAADDSGLPNDRFFAVRPEGSVSTLKIQRTERGDSAVYLCASSLYSGAGPGQEFYEQYFGPGTRLTVT.

In its sample, this clonotype was seen many times. The gene calls are TRBV20-1 and TRBJ2-1; no reliable D call. This CDR3 is 15 amino acids long. Germline V gene lookup returns CDR1 DFQATT and CDR2 SNEGSKA (reference sequence). Trimming shortened V by 0 bases and J by 2 bases, and 11 bases separated the two germline ends. CDR3 loop: CSARDNRQAYNEQFF. DNA for the CDR3: TGCAGTGCTAGAGATAACAGACAAGCCTACAATGAGCAGTTCTTC.

The CDR3 DNA reads TGTGCCAGCACACGAGGAGACAGGGGGGGAACAGATACGCAGTATTTT. Translated: CASTRGDRGGTDTQYF. The V gene is TRBV13, the J gene TRBJ2-3; 9 positions match TRBD1. V was clipped by 7 bases and J by 3 bases; unmatched bases: 11. Germline V gene lookup returns CDR1 PRHDT and CDR2 FYEKMQ (reference sequence). The CDR3 totals 16 residues.

This clonotype was seen more than once but under ten times. The rearrangement uses TRBV2 and TRBJ2-2; TRBD1 matches 7 bases. Trimming at V came to 4 bases and at J to 5 bases, leaving 4 bases not matched to a gene. Germline assignment: CDR1 SNHLY and CDR2 FYNNEI. CDR3 length: 14 residues. DNA of the CDR3: TGTGCCAGCAGTGTACAGGGGTTGACCGGGGAGCTGTTTTTT. This encodes CASSVQGLTGELFF.

This clonotype occurred many times. The rearrangement uses TRBV7-2 and TRBJ2-3; 10 positions agree with TRBD1. Germline V lookup: CDR1 SGHTA, CDR2 FQGNSA. V was clipped by 3 bases and J by 1 base; unmatched bases: 4. The CDR3 contains 16 residues. The CDR3: CASSLGTGAGTDTQYF. CDR3 bases: TGTGCCAGCAGCTTGGGGACAGGGGCGGGCACAGATACGCAGTATTTT.

This clonotype was seen repeatedly, ten times or more. J is TRBJ1-1 and V is TRBV3-1; D unclear. Per the germline V gene, CDR1 is LGHDT and CDR2 is YNNKEL (reference sequence). With 1 base removed from V and 7 bases from J, the gap between germline ends came to 7 bases. The CDR3 runs to 12 residues. The CDR3 DNA reads TGTGCCAGCAGCCAAGGTGAGAGTGAAGCTTTCTTT. Translating gives CASSQGESEAFF.